Reported below is one TCR beta chain. This clonotype was counted only a few times. The specificity of this receptor is unknown. The record has no base qualities; no much larger clone is one base away. The data stem from a study of identical twins (dated by TCRdb to about 2016). Looking at the study overall: TCR alpha and beta repertoires from monozygotic twins, unrelated adults of various ages and cord blood were deep-sequenced to test whether fetal clonotypes persist. To rule out contamination, replicate twin experiments were performed at different times with different library preparation protocols. Study-wide conclusions, independent of this receptor: Fewer insertions were carried by abundant cord blood beta clonotypes; a weaker similar trend was observed in young adult naive repertoires, while no such trend was observed in memory repertoires. Out-of-frame TCR alpha sharing in monozygotic twins was systematically underestimated by recombination models, whereas sharing between unrelated individuals was in agreement with the recombination models. Invariant T cells such as MAIT and iNKT could partly confound zero-insertion analyses, though diverse VJ usage argued against this for most clonotypes. Out-of-frame TCR alpha sequences shared between twins showed an excess of low generation-probability sequences compared with coincidental sharing between unrelated individuals. Conclusions relied on cross-sectional statistical analysis, since the same donors could not be followed over many years. The excess sharing between twins in beta out-of-frame sequences was weaker because fewer shared sequences reduced the signal-to-noise ratio.

Libraries were prepared through 5' RACE. Reads for this sample came from an Illumina HiSeq 2000. A universal primer binding site was introduced by template switching, and a unique molecular identifier was present in the final cDNA, enabling accurate counting of TCR cDNA molecules. Specific primers in the conserved constant-segment region were used to synthesize first-strand cDNA for the TCR alpha and beta chains. To control for contamination, every cDNA library carried two barcodes: a SMART-Mk sample barcode plus Illumina barcodes. TruSeq adapter sequences and Illumina sample barcodes were added in two successive PCR steps. Sequencing of the TCR alpha and beta cDNA libraries was done on the Illumina HiSeq platform using custom primers. Per the original workflow: MiGEC was used to process raw reads and extract unique molecular identifiers, and MiXCR was used to find CDR3 positions. For each individual, recombination models were inferred using an EM algorithm with the repgenHMM and IGoR tools. The analysis of shared clonotypes was done with the tcR package in R, with sharing normalized by the product of cloneset sizes. Out-of-frame nonproductive sequences were analyzed to study raw recombination free of thymic and clonal selection effects. TCRdb passed the public sequencing reads through fastp at Q25 and MiXCR, retaining productive beta sequences. Each CDR3 protein appears once, grouped with its most common genes and DNA. TCRdb, not the authors, supplied the V and J calls. For this sample there are 650,000 to 750,000 distinct CDR3 sequences; less than 25% appear just once. The ten top clones hold around 4.4% of the sample.

Every donor was a healthy Caucasian. The twin cohort comprised three pairs of female monozygotic twins, all aged roughly 18 to 30 years. Peripheral blood mononuclear cells were used as the source from which RNA for TCR libraries was isolated. Trimming removed 6 bases from V and 3 bases from J, leaving 18 bases between the germline ends. The CDR3, cysteine through phenylalanine, is 14 amino acids long. The sequence is cut down to CDR3 DNA, 42 bases in frame from base 1. From a lookup of the germline V gene (reference sequence), CDR1 and CDR2 are DFQATT and SNEGSKA. This sample also belongs to another study, concerning T cells expressing NK-cell markers. As that second study puts it: Fewer than ten donors provided sorted CD3+CD56+NKG2C+, CD3+CD56+NKG2C- and CD3+CD56-NKG2C+ T-cell subsets, whose TCR beta-chain repertoires were profiled. Among the eight sequenced donors, seven were HCMV-seropositive and one was HCMV-seronegative. In several experiments an anti-gammadeltaTCR antibody was added to restrict sorting to alphabetaTCR-expressing T cells. In over 5 donors, the dominant CD3+CD56+NKG2C+ clonotypes were among the top 10 CD8+ clonotypes and accounted for roughly 1.0-8% of CD8+ T cells. Those dominant clonotypes were again the most abundant among CD3+CD56-NKG2C+ cells in a few donors, at about 28.3-65%. It remained unclear whether the expanded NKG2C-expressing T cell clones were specific for HCMV antigens. The eight sequenced donors were randomly selected healthy volunteers, three men and five women. HCMV-specific IgG was detected in serum with a commercial ELISA kit to determine HCMV serostatus. For over 5 donors, bulk peripheral blood T-cell repertoires were additionally sequenced from unsorted PBMC. MIGEC handled demultiplexing of the reads and grouping by UMI, while MiTCR was used to assemble and quantify clonotypes. To exclude erroneous sequences, only TCR cDNA sequences supported by at least two reads were retained. The tcR package was used for downstream repertoire analysis, with clonotypes matched between fractions based on CDR3 nucleotide sequence plus V segment. VDJmatch was used to annotate antigen specificity against VDJdb, with one amino acid substitution in CDR3 permitted.

The origin of this receptor is a woman between 18 and 29 years old in good health. The sample comprised PBMCs. Here the chain combines TRBV20-1 and TRBJ2-7; TRBD2 is perhaps the D gene, given 5 matching bases. The bases read TGCAGTGCCCGGGCAAGCGGCGATTTCTACGAGCAGTACTTC. Translated, it reads CSARASGDFYEQYF.